The rows below give T cell receptor beta chains drawn from one sample of a study of T cell repertoires in cytomegalovirus infection. The antigens for these receptors are not known. TCRdb reprocessed the reads with MiXCR, giving one entry per CDR3 protein. Among about 700,000 distinct CDR3 sequences, around 32% were seen once, and the ten largest hold roughly 20%. The sample in question was cultured PBMCs, obtained from culture after CMV antigen stimulation. These receptors were obtained from a human donor in good health (CMV status not recorded). Some clones in this sample may be carry-over from other donors' samples. CDR3s leave out the opening cysteine and the closing phenylalanine or tryptophan. A D gene is named only where the DNA matches it firmly.

j_gene | v_gene | d_gene | CDR3aa
TRBJ1-1 | TRBV7-2 | NA | ASRLRGAGEAF
TRBJ2-1 | TRBV20-1 | TRBD2 | SATPGLADNEQF
TRBJ1-2 | TRBV27 | NA | ASSRKVYSGYT
TRBJ2-2 | TRBV7-6 | TRBD2 | ASSHGGAGELF
TRBJ2-1 | TRBV4-1 | NA | ASSQEGSAQSYNEQF
TRBJ1-5 | TRBV2 | NA | ASSQLDGTYQPQH
TRBJ2-1 | TRBV6-2/TRBV6-3 | TRBD2 | ASSYRRGSGSYNEQF
TRBJ1-5 | TRBV7-2 | NA | ASSPAPDGHQPQH
TRBJ2-7 | TRBV7-8 | NA | ASSLAPGVAYEQY
TRBJ1-1 | TRBV7-6 | NA | ASSIAQGMNTEAF
TRBJ2-3 | TRBV4-3 | NA | ASSQVSEFADTQY
TRBJ2-1 | TRBV7-6 | TRBD1 | ASSLWSGQGYNEQF
TRBJ2-7 | TRBV9 | NA | ASSAVGQGEQY
TRBJ2-3 | TRBV7-2 | NA | ASSLARRFTDTQY
TRBJ2-6 | TRBV6-1 | TRBD1 | ATPRTGSSGANVLT
TRBJ1-1 | TRBV4-2 | TRBD1 | ASSQDGQGGTEAF
TRBJ1-2 | TRBV4-1 | NA | ASSQVGGPTYGYT
TRBJ2-7 | TRBV7-2 | NA | ASSLSEQY
TRBJ1-2 | TRBV3-1 | NA | ASSAIQVGYGYT
TRBJ1-1 | TRBV7-9 | NA | ASSADSAGDTEAF
TRBJ2-5 | TRBV11-2 | TRBD1 | ASGEQGPETQY
TRBJ1-5 | TRBV11-2 | TRBD1 | ASSPRGGISNQPQH
TRBJ1-3 | TRBV4-2 | NA | ASSHSTGSGNTIY
TRBJ1-2 | TRBV19 | NA | ASSIGGRSYGYT
TRBJ1-2 | TRBV7-2 | TRBD1 | ASSIQGGYGYT
TRBJ2-2 | TRBV23-1 | TRBD1 | ASSQRGQRPGELF
TRBJ2-7 | TRBV6-6 | TRBD1 | ASSYSAGQGSYEQY
TRBJ2-1 | TRBV11-2 | NA | ASTSLLEPGF
TRBJ1-1 | TRBV6-2/TRBV6-3 | NA | ASSHTSNTEAF
TRBJ2-3 | TRBV7-9 | TRBD2 | ASSSTFPPGGWTDTQY
TRBJ2-5 | TRBV28 | NA | ASSFGGRGLETQY
TRBJ2-5 | TRBV2 | TRBD2 | ASSATSVQETQY
TRBJ1-1 | TRBV7-9 | NA | ASSSVGSGKTEAF
TRBJ2-7 | TRBV28 | TRBD1 | ASSRPGGFYEQY
TRBJ2-7 | TRBV15 | TRBD2 | ATTAPGLAGYYEQY
TRBJ1-1 | TRBV7-2 | NA | ASSPLKTEAF
TRBJ2-7 | TRBV6-5 | NA | ASSRQFNSYEQY
TRBJ1-4 | TRBV12-3/TRBV12-4 | NA | ASSFRPTNEKLF
TRBJ2-7 | TRBV11-2 | TRBD1 | ASSVPWGQGALEQY
TRBJ2-3 | TRBV4-3 | NA | ASSQELGVPDTQY
TRBJ2-1 | TRBV5-1 | TRBD2 | ASSPGGVYYNEQF
TRBJ2-7 | TRBV4-3 | NA | ASSQEWPTYEQY
TRBJ2-1 | TRBV6-2/TRBV6-3 | NA | ASRRGRLAEGLNEQF
TRBJ2-3 | TRBV7-8 | NA | ASRLRRISTDTQY
TRBJ1-2 | TRBV20-1 | TRBD1 | SARGTGNDGYT